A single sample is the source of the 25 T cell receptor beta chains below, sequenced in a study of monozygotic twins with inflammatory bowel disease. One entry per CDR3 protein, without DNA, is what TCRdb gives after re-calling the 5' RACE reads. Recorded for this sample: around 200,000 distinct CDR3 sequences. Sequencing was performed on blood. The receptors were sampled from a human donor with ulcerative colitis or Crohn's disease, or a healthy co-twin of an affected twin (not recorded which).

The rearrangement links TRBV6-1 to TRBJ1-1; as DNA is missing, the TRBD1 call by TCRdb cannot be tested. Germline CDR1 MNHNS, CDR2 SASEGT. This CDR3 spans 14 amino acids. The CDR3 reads CASRSIQGWTEAFF.

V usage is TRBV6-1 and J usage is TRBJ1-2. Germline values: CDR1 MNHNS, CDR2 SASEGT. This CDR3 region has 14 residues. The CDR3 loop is CASSRGPTHYGYTF.

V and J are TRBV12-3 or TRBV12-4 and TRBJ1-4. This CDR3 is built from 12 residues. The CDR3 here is CASREGSGPFLF.

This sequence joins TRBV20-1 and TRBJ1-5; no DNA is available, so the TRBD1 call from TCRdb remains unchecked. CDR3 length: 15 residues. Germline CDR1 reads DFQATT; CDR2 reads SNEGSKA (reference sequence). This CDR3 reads CSAPPGVGGHQPQHF.

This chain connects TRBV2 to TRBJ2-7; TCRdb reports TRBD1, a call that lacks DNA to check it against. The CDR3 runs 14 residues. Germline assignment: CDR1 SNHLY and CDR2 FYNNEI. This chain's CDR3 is CASNEGAETYEQYF. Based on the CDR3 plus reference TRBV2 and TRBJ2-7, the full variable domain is EPEVTQTPSHQVTQMGQEVILRCVPISNHLYFYWYRQILGQKVEFLVSFYNNEISEKSEIFDDQFSVERPDGSNFTLKIRSTKLEDSAMYFCASNEGAETYEQYFGPGTRLTVT.

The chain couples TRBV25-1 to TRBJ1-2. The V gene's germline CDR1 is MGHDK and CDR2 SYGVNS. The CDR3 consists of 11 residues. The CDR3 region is CASSEYNGYTF.

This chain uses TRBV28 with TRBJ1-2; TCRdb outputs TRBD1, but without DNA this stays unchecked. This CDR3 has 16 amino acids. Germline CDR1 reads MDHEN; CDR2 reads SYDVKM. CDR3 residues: CASSSPGTEGPYGYTF.

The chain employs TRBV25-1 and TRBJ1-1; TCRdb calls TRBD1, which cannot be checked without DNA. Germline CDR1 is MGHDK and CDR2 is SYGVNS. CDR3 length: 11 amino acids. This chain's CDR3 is CASSGGRGAFF.

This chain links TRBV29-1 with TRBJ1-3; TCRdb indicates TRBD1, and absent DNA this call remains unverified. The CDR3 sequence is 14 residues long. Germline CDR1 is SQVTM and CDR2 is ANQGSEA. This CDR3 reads CSVDPAGSGNTIYF.

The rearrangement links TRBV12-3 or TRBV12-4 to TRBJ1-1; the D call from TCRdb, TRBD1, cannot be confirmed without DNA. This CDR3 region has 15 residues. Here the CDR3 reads CASSPLGPRGTEAFF.

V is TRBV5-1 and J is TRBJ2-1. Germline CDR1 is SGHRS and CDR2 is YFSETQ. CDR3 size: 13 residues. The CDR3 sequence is CASSLEPYNEQFF. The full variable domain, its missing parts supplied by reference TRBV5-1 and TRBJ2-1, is KAGVTQTPRYLIKTRGQQVTLSCSPISGHRSVSWYQQTPGQGLQFLFEYFSETQRNKGNFPGRFSGRQFSNSRSEMNVSTLELGDSALYLCASSLEPYNEQFFGPGTRLTVL.

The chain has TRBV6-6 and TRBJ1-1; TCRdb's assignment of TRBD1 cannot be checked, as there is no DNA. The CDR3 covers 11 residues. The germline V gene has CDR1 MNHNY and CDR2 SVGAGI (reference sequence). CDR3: CASSPATEAFF.

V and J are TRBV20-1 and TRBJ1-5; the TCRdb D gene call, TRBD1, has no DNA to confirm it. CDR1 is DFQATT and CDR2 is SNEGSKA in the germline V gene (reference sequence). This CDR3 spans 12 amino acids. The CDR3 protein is CSARQGVQPQHF.

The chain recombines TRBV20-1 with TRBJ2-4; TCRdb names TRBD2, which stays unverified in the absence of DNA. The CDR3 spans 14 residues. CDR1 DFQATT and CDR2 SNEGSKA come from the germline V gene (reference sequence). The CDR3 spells CSAPGMGEGNIQYF.

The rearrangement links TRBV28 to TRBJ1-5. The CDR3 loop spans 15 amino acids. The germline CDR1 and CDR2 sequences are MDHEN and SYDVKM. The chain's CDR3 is CASKPETYSNQPQHF. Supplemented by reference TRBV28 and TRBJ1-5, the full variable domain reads DVKVTQSSRYLVKRTGEKVFLECVQDMDHENMFWYRQDPGLGLRLIYFSYDVKMKEKGDIPEGYSVSREKKERFSLILESASTNQTSMYLCASKPETYSNQPQHFGDGTRLSIL.

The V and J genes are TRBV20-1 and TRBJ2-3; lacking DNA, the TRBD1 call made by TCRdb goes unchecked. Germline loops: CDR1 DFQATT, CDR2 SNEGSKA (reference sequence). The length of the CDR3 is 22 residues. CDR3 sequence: CSARVGPGTGMIAGGRTDTQYF.

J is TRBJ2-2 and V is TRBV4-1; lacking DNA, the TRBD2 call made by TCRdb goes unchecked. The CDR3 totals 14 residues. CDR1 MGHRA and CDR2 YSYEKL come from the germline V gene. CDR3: CASSQVGSAGELFF.

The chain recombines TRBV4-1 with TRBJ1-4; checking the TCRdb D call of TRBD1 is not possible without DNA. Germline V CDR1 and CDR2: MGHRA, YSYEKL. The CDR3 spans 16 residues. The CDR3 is CASSQPGQRGREKLFF.

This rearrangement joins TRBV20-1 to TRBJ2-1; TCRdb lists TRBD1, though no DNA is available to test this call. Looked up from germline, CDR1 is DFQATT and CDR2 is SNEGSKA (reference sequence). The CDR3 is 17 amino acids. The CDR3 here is CSARSWGRAEGLNEQFF.

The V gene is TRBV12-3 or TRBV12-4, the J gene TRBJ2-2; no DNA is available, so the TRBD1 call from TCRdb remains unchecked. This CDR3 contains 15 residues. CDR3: CASIPSQGRAGELFF.

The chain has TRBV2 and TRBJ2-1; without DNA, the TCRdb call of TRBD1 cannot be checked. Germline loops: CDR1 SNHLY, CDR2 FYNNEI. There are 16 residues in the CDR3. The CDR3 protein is CASSKLPGQGAREQFF.

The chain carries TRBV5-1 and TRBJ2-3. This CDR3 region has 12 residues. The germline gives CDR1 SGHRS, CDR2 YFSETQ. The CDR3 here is CASSLNTDTQYF.

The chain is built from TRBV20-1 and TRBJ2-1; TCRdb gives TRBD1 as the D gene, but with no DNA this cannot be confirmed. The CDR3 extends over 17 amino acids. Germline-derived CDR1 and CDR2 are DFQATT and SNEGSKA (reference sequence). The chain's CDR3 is CSARDLGVAGVDREQFF.

The CDR3 region is CASSDRGGPDTQYF. The V gene is TRBV9, the J gene TRBJ2-3; TCRdb's D call, TRBD1, is unchecked because there is no DNA. Germline V CDR1 and CDR2: SGDLS, YYNGEE. The CDR3 consists of 14 residues.

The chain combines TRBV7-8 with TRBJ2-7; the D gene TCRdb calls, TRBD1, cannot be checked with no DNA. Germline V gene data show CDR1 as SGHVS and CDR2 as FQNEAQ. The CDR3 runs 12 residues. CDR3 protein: CASSLAGSPTYF.